The next 3 T cell receptor beta chains were all read from a single sample in a study of CD8+ T cells in alopecia areata. As for treatment: oral pan-JAK inhibitor, 5-10 mg twice daily. The sequencing template was cDNA reverse transcribed from extracted RNA. The assay was immunoSEQ multiplex PCR, and TCRdb's table has in-frame clones only and misses some. This sample has 250,000 to 350,000 clones, with about three fifths found just once. Sequenced material: CD4+ T cells sorted from blood, taken at week 52, from a patient treated with tofacitinib. These receptor sequences come from a human donor with alopecia areata.

This rearrangement joins TRBV19 to TRBJ2-4; perhaps TRBD2 as D (7 bases). Germline V CDR1 and CDR2: LNHDA, SQIVND (reference sequence). The CDR3 is made up of 14 amino acids. V lost 6 bases and J lost 0, with 9 bases in between. The CDR3 here is CASSGGPAKNIQYF. The CDR3 bases are TGTGCCAGTAGCGGGGGGCCAGCCAAAAACATTCAGTACTTC.

This clone was found a few times. This chain joins TRBV10-3 and TRBJ1-1; no clear D. Germline lookup yields CDR1 ENHRY and CDR2 SYGVKD. This CDR3 spans 13 amino acids. Trimming removed 4 bases from V and 1 base from J, with 7 bases in between. CDR3 loop: CAISAGKNTEAFF. The CDR3 DNA follows: TGTGCCATCAGTGCTGGCAAGAACACTGAAGCTTTCTTT.

The V and J genes are TRBV6-5 and TRBJ1-2; D unclear. The CDR3 extends over 14 amino acids. V was cut by 7 bases and J by 7 bases, with 19 bases left in between. CDR1 is MNHEY, CDR2 SVGAGI, per germline. Here the CDR3 reads CASTTRRSVGGYTF. The CDR3 coding sequence is TGTGCCAGCACCACCAGGAGGTCGGTGGGTGGCTACACCTTC.